This section outlines one T cell receptor (beta chain) sequence together with its context. Data came from immunoSEQ multiplex PCR; TCRdb stores just in-frame clones and leaves some out. The data show approximately 14,000 clones, 85% to 90% seen once. This CDR3 is 15 amino acids long. Deletions cut 0 bases from V and 2 bases from J, with 12 bases between. Germline assignment: CDR1 SGDLS and CDR2 YYNGEE. The sample comes from a study of tumour-infiltrating T cells in Burkitt lymphoma. Across the study: Survival, overall and progression-free, tracked with productive clonality.

Sequencing was performed on tumor tissue. V gene TRBV9 combines with J gene TRBJ2-7; D gene unclear. This receptor was identified in a human donor with diffuse large B-cell lymphoma. The CDR3 coding sequence is TGTGCCAGCAGCGTAGAGGTAGGCCTTACCTACGAGCAGTACTTC. Translating it yields CASSVEVGLTYEQYF.